This T cell receptor beta chain originates from a study of OX40 agonist ivuxolimab in advanced cancers. Only in-frame clones appear in the TCRdb table, and some are missing; sequencing was by immunoSEQ multiplex PCR. Among about 83,000 clones listed, around 85% were seen once. Only one count was recorded for this clone. V shed 0 bases and J shed 4 bases, with 3 bases lying between them. Germline CDR1 and CDR2: SGHDT and YYEEEE. The CDR3 consists of 12 residues. The clonotype comes from an adult with an advanced solid tumor such as melanoma, head and neck, liver or kidney cancer. This rearrangement joins TRBV5-6 to TRBJ2-3; D is uncertain. This sample comprised CD4+ or CD8+ T cells sorted from blood, obtained in a trial of the OX40 agonist ivuxolimab. The CDR3 coding sequence is TGTGCCAGCAGCTTGGAGGCAGATACGCAGTATTTT. This codes for CASSLEADTQYF.